The subject of this entry is one T cell receptor beta chain. Its antigen remains unknown. The entry originates in a study of CXCR3-negative and CXCR3-positive naive CD8 T cells. Study-wide context: Per library, roughly 1.5 +/- 0.3 million reads; some 140 million TRB reads overall.

Germline V lookup: CDR1 MDHEN, CDR2 SYDVKM. CDR3 size: 14 residues. CD45RO-CCR7+CD27+CD95- expression identified naive CD8+ T cells. Study-wide findings and caveats: CXCR3-positive naive cells carried more hydrophobic TRB CDR3s than CXCR3-negative naive cells did. Partly lower CXCR3 expression followed cryopreservation, and most assays relied on fresh PBMCs. Whereas both naive subsets had comparably high diversity, memory CD8+ cells had much lower diversity.

The authors made the TRB cDNA libraries by 5' RACE using UMI labels. TCRdb reanalyzed the 5' RACE reads, giving one entry per CDR3 protein sequence and no DNA. The specimen's table records 150,000 to 180,000 distinct CDR3 sequences. The chain joins TRBV28 to TRBJ1-2. The sequence came from a human donor in good health. Some clones in this sample may be carry-over from other donors' samples. The sample comprised naive CXCR3+ CD8+ T cells from blood. Subset in this sample: CD45RO-CCR7+CD27+CD95- naive CD8+ T cells expressing CXCR3 (TNR3+). CDR3 amino acids: CASSGPKANYGYTF.